Detailed here is one T cell receptor beta chain. Its specificity is unknown. This sample was taken from a study of neurological immune-mediated disorders. Described time point: technical triplicate 3. Study findings and constraints: HTLV-1-associated myelopathy led in TCR clonal expansion, while multiple sclerosis ranked lowest, below healthy controls.

The cDNA was generated through 5'RACE incorporating 10-nucleotide random UMIs. TCRdb reanalysed the 5' RACE reads using MiXCR and keeps one entry per CDR3 protein. The sample comprises about 42,000 distinct CDR3 sequences, approximately 21% of which are singletons, and approximately 4.3% rests with the top ten. Germline CDR1 reads LGHDT; CDR2 reads YNNKEL (reference sequence). CDR3 length: 14 residues. Between the trimmed V and J ends, which lost 5 bases and 5 bases, there was a span of 15 bases. The clonotype originates from a man in his 60s with HTLV-1-associated myelopathy (HAM/TSP). The material sequenced was PBMCs. V gene TRBV3-1 combines with J gene TRBJ2-5; D not certain. CDR3 loop: CASSAIYGDETQYF. The CDR3 region has the DNA TGTGCCAGCAGCGCCATTTACGGAGATGAGACCCAGTACTTC.